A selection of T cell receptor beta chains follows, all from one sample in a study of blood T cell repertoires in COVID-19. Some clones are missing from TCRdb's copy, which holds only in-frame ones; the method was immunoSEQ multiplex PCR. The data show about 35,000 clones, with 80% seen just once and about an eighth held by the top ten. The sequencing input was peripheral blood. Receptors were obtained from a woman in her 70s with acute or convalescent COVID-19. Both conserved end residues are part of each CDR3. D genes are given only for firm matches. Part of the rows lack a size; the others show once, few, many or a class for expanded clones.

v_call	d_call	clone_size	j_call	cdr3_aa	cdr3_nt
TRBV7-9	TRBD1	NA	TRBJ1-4	CASSSRQGNEKLFF	TGTGCCAGCAGCTCACGACAGGGGAATGAAAAACTGTTTTTT
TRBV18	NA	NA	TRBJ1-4	CASSPGLLYEKLFF	TGTGCCAGCTCACCGGGACTGCTATATGAAAAACTGTTTTTT
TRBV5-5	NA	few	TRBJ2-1	CASSLRWTLTNEQFF	TGTGCCAGCAGCTTGAGATGGACTCTAACCAATGAGCAGTTCTTC
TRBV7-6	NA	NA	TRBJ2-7	CASSLVYRMDSEQYF	TGTGCCAGCAGCTTAGTGTACCGCATGGACAGCGAGCAGTACTTC
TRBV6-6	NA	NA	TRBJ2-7	CASSYPTGRNYEQYF	TGTGCCAGCAGTTACCCCACGGGGAGAAACTACGAGCAGTACTTC
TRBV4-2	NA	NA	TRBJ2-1	CASSHAPSRFHEQFF	TGTGCCAGCAGCCATGCGCCATCCCGTTTCCATGAGCAGTTCTTC
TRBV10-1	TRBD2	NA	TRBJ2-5	CASSLRPTSGTETQYF	TGCGCCAGCAGCCTCCGGCCAACTAGCGGTACAGAGACCCAGTACTTC
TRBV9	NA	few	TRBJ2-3	CASSVDILVTDTQYF	TGTGCCAGCAGCGTAGATATCCTTGTCACAGATACGCAGTATTTT
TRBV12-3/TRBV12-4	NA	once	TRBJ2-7	CASSSGDEQYF	TGTGCCAGCAGTTCGGGGGACGAGCAGTACTTC
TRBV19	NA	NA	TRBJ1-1	CATGPGGTEAFF	TGTGCCACGGGACCGGGGGGGACTGAAGCTTTCTTT
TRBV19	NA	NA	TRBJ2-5	CASSIRGQETQYF	TGTGCCAGTAGTATTAGAGGGCAAGAGACCCAGTACTTC
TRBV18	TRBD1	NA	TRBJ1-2	CASSRDSNYGYTF	TGTGCCAGCTCACGGGACAGTAACTATGGCTACACCTTC
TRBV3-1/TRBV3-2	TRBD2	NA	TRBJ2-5	CASSQNGLAGGETQYF	TGTGCCAGCAGCCAAAACGGACTAGCGGGGGGTGAGACCCAGTACTTC
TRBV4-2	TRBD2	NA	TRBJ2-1	CASSQEVGGRADEQFF	TGTGCCAGCAGCCAAGAGGTGGGCGGGAGGGCCGATGAGCAGTTCTTC
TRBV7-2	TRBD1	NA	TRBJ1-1	CASSYWTGEAFF	TGTGCCAGCAGCTATTGGACAGGTGAAGCTTTCTTT
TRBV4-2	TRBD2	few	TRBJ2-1	CASSQGTSGTPYNEQFF	TGTGCCAGCAGCCAAGGGACTAGCGGGACCCCCTACAATGAGCAGTTCTTC
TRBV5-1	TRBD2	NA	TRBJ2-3	CASSTGSGGFTDTQYF	TGCGCCAGCAGCACTGGTAGCGGGGGGTTCACAGATACGCAGTATTTT
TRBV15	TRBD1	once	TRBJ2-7	CATSREGPPGQGSYEQYF	TGTGCCACCAGCAGAGAGGGTCCTCCGGGACAGGGGTCCTACGAGCAGTACTTC
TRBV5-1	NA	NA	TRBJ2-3	CASSFFRGGADTQYF	TGCGCCAGCAGCTTCTTTAGGGGAGGAGCAGATACGCAGTATTTT
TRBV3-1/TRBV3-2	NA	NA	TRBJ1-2	CASSQARLVGGYTF	TGTGCCAGCAGCCAAGCTCGTCTGGTCGGTGGCTACACCTTC